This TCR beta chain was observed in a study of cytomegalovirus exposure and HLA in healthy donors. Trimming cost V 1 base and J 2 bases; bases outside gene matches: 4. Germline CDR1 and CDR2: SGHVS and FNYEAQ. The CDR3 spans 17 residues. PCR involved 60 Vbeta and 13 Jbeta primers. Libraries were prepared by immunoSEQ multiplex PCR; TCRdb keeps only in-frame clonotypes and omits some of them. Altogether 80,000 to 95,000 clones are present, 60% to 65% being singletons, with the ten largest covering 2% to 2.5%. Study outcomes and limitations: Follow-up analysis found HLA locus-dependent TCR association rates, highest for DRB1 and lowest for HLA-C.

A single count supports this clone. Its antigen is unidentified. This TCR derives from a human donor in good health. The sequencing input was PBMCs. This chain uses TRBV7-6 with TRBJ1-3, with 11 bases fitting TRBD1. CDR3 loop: CASSLGPGQGAGNTIYF. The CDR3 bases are TGTGCCAGCAGCTTAGGCCCGGGACAGGGGGCTGGAAACACCATATATTTT.